The 4 T cell receptor beta chains below were found in one sample sequenced in a study of blood T cell repertoires in COVID-19. The data were produced by immunoSEQ multiplex PCR, yet TCRdb's version contains in-frame clones alone and is incomplete. The sample has about 120,000 clones; almost 70% are singletons. The sequenced sample consisted of peripheral blood. The receptors were sampled from a woman aged 70-85 years with acute or convalescent COVID-19.

The V gene is TRBV7-2, the J gene TRBJ2-7; tentatively, D is TRBD2 (7 bases). The CDR3 runs to 15 residues. The V gene lost 7 bases and the J gene lost 1 base, with 17 bases spanning the gap. Per germline, CDR1 SGHTA and CDR2 FQGNSA. Here the CDR3 DNA reads TGTGCCAGCACCTTGGGGGGGGCGTCATCCTACGAGCAGTACTTC. Translation: CASTLGGASSYEQYF. The full variable domain, with the rest looked up from reference TRBV7-2 and TRBJ2-7, is GAGVSQSPSNKVTEKGKDVELRCDPISGHTALYWYRQSLGQGLEFLIYFQGNSAPDKSGLPSDRFSAERTGGSVSTLTIQRTQQEDSAVYLCASTLGGASSYEQYFGPGTRLTVT.

V is TRBV13 and J is TRBJ2-1; 8 nucleotides align to TRBD2. The V gene end was trimmed by 4 bases and the J gene end by 9 bases; junction bases not matched to a gene: 11. Germline CDR1 and CDR2: PRHDT and FYEKMQ (reference sequence). There are 15 residues in the CDR3. CDR3 bases: TGTGCCAGCAGCTCCCAGGTAGCGGGAATTCCTGAGCAGTTCTTC. This translates into CASSSQVAGIPEQFF.

This clone was counted at least ten times. The chain couples TRBV28 to TRBJ2-7; TRBD1 matches 7 bases. V was pared by 10 bases and J by 0 bases, with 15 bases of the junction left unmatched. Germline V gene lookup returns CDR1 MDHEN and CDR2 SYDVKM. The CDR3 totals 16 residues. This CDR3 is CAITTGQGISSYEQYF. As DNA, the CDR3 is TGTGCCATCACGACAGGGCAGGGGATTAGCTCCTACGAGCAGTACTTC.

The rearrangement joins TRBV11-2 to TRBJ2-3, with D possibly matching TRBD1 (6 bases). This CDR3 region has 15 residues. Germline loops: CDR1 SGHAT, CDR2 FQNNGV. With 5 bases removed from V and 2 bases from J, the gap between germline ends came to 14 bases. The CDR3 reads CASSESGEATDTQYF. For the CDR3, the DNA is TGTGCCAGCAGCGAATCAGGGGAAGCCACAGATACGCAGTATTTT. The full variable domain, rest sourced from reference TRBV11-2 and TRBJ2-3, is EAGVAQSPRYKIIEKRQSVAFWCNPISGHATLYWYQQILGQGPKLLIQFQNNGVVDDSQLPKDRFSAERLKGVDSTLKIQPAKLEDSAVYLCASSESGEATDTQYFGPGTRLTVL.